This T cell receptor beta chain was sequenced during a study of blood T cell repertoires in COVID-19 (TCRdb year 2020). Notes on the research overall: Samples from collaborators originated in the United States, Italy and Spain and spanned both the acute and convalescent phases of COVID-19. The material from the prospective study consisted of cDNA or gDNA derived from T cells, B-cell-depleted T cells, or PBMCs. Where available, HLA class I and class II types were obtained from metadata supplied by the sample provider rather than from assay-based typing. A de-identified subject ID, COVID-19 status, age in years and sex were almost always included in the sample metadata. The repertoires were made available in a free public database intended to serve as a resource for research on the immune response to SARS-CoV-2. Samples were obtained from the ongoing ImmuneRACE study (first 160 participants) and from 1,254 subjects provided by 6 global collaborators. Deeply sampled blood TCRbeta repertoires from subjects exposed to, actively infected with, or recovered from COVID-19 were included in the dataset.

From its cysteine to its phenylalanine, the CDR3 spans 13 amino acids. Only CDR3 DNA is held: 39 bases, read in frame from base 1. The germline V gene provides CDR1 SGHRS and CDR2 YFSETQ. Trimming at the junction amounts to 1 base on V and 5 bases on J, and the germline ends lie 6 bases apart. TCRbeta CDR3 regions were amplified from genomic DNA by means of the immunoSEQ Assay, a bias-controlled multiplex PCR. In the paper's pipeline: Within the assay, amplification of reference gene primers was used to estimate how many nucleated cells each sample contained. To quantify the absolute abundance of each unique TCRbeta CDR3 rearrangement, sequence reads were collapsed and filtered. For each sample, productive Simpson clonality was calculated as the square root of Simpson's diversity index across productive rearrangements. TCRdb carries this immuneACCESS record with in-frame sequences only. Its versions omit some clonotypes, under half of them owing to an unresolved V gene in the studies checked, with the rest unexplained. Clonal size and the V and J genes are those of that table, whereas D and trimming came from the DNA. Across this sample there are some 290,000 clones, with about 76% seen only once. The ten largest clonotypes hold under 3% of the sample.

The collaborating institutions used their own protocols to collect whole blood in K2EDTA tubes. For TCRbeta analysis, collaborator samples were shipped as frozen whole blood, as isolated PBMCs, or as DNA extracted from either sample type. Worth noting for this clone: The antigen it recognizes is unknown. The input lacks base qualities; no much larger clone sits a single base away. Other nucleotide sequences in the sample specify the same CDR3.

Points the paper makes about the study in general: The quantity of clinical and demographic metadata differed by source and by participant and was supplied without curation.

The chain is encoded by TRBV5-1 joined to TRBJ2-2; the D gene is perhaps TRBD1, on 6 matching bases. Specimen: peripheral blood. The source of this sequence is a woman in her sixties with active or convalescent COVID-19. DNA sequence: TGCGCCAGCAGCTTGCAGGGGACCGGGGAGCTGTTTTTT. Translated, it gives CASSLQGTGELFF.